The 8 T cell receptor beta chains below come from one sample, sequenced in a study of T cell repertoires in cytomegalovirus infection. Each CDR3 protein is one row after TCRdb ran MiXCR on the reads. The table has 800,000 to 950,000 distinct CDR3 sequences, approximately 32% seen once; the top ten hold roughly 12%. For these TCRs, the target antigens are not known. The source was cultured CD8+ T cells from PBMCs, collected from culture after CMV antigen stimulation. These receptors originate from a human donor in good health (CMV status not recorded). Some clones in this sample may be carry-over from other donors' samples.

Only a few counts were recorded for this clonotype. V is TRBV27 and J is TRBJ2-2; 12 bases align to TRBD1. Germline V gene sequence: CDR1 MNHEY, CDR2 SMNVEV (reference sequence). CDR3 length: 16 residues. After removal of 3 bases from V and 3 bases from J, the junction contained 2 bases not matched to a gene. The CDR3 spells CASSLGQGAHTGELFF. In DNA form, the CDR3 reads TGTGCCAGCAGTTTGGGACAGGGGGCGCACACCGGGGAGCTGTTTTTT.

The CDR3 sequence: CASSQISTGTDTQYF. The CDR3 nucleotides are TGTGCCAGCTCGCAGATATCTACAGGCACAGATACGCAGTATTTT. The chain joins TRBV11-3 to TRBJ2-3; unclear D gene. This CDR3 has 15 residues. Germline loops: CDR1 SGHNT, CDR2 YENEEA. V was cut by 8 bases and J by 1 base, with 16 bases left in between.

At least ten counts were recorded for this clonotype. The chain carries TRBV7-2 and TRBJ2-7, with 9 positions matching TRBD2. This CDR3 is built from 15 residues. Losses at the gene ends were 0 bases for V and 3 bases for J; bases not matched to a gene: 3. Per the germline V gene, CDR1 is SGHTA and CDR2 is FQGNSA. CDR3 sequence reads: CASSLAAGGIYEQYF. DNA of the CDR3: TGTGCCAGCAGCTTAGCGGCGGGGGGGATCTACGAGCAGTACTTC.

The chain has TRBV6-5 and TRBJ2-3, with 10 nucleotides matching TRBD2. The CDR3 is 18 amino acids. Germline V gene data show CDR1 as MNHEY and CDR2 as SVGAGI. With 2 bases clipped from V and 0 bases from J, the junction kept 8 bases outside the gene matches. This CDR3 is CASSYGLASGGSTDTQYF. As DNA, the CDR3 is TGTGCCAGCAGTTACGGGTTGGCTAGCGGGGGTAGCACAGATACGCAGTATTTT.

This clonotype was seen a handful of times. The CDR3 DNA sequence: TGTGCCAGCAGTTTAGAGTGGGGGGCCAACACTGAAGCTTTCTTT. Protein: CASSLEWGANTEAFF. The chain links TRBV27 to TRBJ1-1; tentative D call: TRBD1 (6 bases). CDR3 length: 15 residues. V was pared by 2 bases and J by 2 bases, with 12 bases between. The germline V gene has CDR1 MNHEY and CDR2 SMNVEV (reference sequence).

This clonotype was counted only a few times. The genes are TRBV7-9 and TRBJ2-3; perhaps TRBD2 as D (6 bases). This CDR3 region has 17 residues. Trimming shortened V by 2 bases and J by 4 bases, and 19 bases separated the two germline ends. CDR1 and CDR2 from the germline V gene are SEHNR and FQNEAQ (reference sequence). The CDR3 sequence is CASSLLWDSGTADTQYF. The CDR3 DNA is TGTGCCAGCAGCTTATTGTGGGACTCCGGGACCGCAGATACGCAGTATTTT.

The chain couples TRBV27 to TRBJ1-5, with D possibly TRBD1 on 5 matching bases. The CDR3 is 14 residues long. The V and J ends lost 6 bases and 5 bases respectively, with 14 bases between them. Germline assignment: CDR1 MNHEY and CDR2 SMNVEV (reference sequence). CDR3 nucleotides: TGTGCCAGCAGCCCCGGGACCGAGCATCAGCCCCAGCATTTT. It encodes CASSPGTEHQPQHF.

The table lists this clonotype with a few counts. The rearrangement links TRBV6-2 or TRBV6-3 to TRBJ1-1, with TRBD1 as a possible D gene (5 bases). V was trimmed by 2 bases and J by 2 bases, leaving 15 bases between them. The germline V gene has CDR1 MNHEY and CDR2 SVGEGT. The CDR3 length is 16 residues. The CDR3 loop is CASSYDMGLGNTEAFF. The CDR3 DNA is TGTGCCAGCAGTTACGATATGGGGCTTGGAAACACTGAAGCTTTCTTT.